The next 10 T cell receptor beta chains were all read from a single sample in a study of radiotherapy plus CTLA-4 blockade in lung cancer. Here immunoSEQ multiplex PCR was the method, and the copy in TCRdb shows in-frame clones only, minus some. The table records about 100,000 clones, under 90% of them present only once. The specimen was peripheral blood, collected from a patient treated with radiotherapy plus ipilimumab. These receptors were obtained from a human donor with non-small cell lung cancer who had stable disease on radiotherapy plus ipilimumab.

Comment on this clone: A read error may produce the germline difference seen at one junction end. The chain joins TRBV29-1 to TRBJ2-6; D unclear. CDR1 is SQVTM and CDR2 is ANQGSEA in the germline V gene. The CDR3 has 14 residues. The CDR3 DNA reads TGCAGCGTCGAAGACAACTCTGGGGCCAACGTCCTGACTTTC. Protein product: CSVEDNSGANVLTF.

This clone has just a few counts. In DNA, the CDR3 is TGTGCCAGTAGTCGAGGGCAGGGGGCCTCACCCCTCCACTTT. Translation gives CASSRGQGASPLHF. The V and J genes are TRBV19 and TRBJ1-6, with TRBD1 matching over 8 bases. V lost 5 bases and J lost 10; bases outside the gene matches: 7. Germline CDR1 LNHDA, CDR2 SQIVND (reference sequence). The CDR3 is 14 residues long. Variable domain in full (rest from reference TRBV19 and TRBJ1-6): DGGITQSPKYLFRKEGQNVTLSCEQNLNHDAMYWYRQDPGQGLRLIYYSQIVNDFQKGDIAEGYSVSREKKESFPLTVTSAQKNPTAFYLCASSRGQGASPLHFGNGTRLTVT.

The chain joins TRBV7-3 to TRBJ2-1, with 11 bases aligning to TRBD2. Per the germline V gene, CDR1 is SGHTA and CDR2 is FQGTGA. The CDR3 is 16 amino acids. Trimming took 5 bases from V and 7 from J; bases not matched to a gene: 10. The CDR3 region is CASSPRDSGRGNEQFF. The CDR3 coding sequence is TGTGCCAGCAGCCCCCGGGATAGCGGGAGGGGGAATGAGCAGTTCTTC.

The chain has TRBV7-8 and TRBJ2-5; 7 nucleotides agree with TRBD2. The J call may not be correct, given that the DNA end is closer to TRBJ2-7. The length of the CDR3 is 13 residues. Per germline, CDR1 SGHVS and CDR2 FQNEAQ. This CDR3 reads CASSRTSAYEQYF. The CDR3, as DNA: TGTGCCAGCAGCCGAACTAGCGCCTACGAGCAGTACTTC.

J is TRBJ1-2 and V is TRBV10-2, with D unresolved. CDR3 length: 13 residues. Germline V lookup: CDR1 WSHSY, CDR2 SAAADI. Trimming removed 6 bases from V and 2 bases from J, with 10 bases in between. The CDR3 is CASRDHGNYGYTF. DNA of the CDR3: TGCGCCAGCAGGGACCATGGAAACTATGGCTACACCTTC.

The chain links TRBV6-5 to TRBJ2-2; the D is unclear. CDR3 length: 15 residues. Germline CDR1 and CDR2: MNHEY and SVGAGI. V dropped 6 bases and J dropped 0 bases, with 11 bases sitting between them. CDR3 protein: CASRLGVSNTGELFF. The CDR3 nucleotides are TGTGCCAGCAGACTCGGAGTGTCGAACACCGGGGAGCTGTTTTTT.

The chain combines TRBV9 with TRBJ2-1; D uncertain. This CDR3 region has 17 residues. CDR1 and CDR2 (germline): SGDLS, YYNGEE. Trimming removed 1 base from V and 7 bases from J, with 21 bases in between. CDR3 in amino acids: CASSVFQNILSMNEQFF. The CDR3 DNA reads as TGTGCCAGCAGCGTATTCCAGAATATACTGTCGATGAATGAGCAGTTCTTC.

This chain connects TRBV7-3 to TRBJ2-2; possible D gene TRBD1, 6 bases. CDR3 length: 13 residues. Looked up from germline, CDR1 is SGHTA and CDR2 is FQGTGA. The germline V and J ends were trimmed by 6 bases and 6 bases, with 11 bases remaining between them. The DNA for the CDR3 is TGTGCCAGCAGACCACAGGGTTCCGGGGAGCTGTTTTTT. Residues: CASRPQGSGELFF.

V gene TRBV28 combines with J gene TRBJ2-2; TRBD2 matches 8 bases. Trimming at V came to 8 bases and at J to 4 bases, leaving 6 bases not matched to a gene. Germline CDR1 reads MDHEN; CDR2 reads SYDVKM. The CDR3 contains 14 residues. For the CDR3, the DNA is TGTGCCAGCCAGCGGGAGTTTGTCACCGGGGAGCTGTTTTTT. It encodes CASQREFVTGELFF.

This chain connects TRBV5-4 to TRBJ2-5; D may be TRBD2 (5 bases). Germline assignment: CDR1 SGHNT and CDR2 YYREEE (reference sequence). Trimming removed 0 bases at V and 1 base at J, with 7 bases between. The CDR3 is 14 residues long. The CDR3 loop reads CASSLGRAQETQYF. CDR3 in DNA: TGTGCCAGCAGCTTGGGGCGGGCCCAAGAGACCCAGTACTTC. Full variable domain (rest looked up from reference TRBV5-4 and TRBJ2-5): ETGVTQSPTHLIKTRGQQVTLRCSSQSGHNTVSWYQQALGQGPQFIFQYYREEENGRGNFPPRFSGLQFPNYSSELNVNALELDDSALYLCASSLGRAQETQYFGPGTRLLVL.